This record looks at one TCR beta chain sequence and its context. The source of the sample is a study of blood T cell repertoires in COVID-19. Study-wide context: Collection of acute and convalescent COVID-19 samples took place in the United States, Italy and Spain. In each case, the material was cDNA or gDNA derived from T cells, B-cell-depleted T cells, or PBMCs.

The authors' processing: Nucleated cell number was recorded as an estimate derived from reference gene primer amplification. Measured with immunoSEQ multiplex PCR; TCRdb has only the in-frame clones, and not every one. The V and J calls and clone size come from that table; D and trimming were worked out from the DNA. The data contain around 140,000 clones, around 81% of them singletons. The CDR3 covers 16 residues. J lost 1 base, V lost 4 bases, and 4 bases had no gene match. Germline loops: CDR1 SGHRS, CDR2 YFSETQ. This clonotype originated in an older woman with active or convalescent COVID-19. This chain joins TRBV5-1 and TRBJ2-3, with TRBD2 identical over 12 bases. The source material was peripheral blood. The CDR3 spells CASSASGGAGTDTQYF. DNA for the CDR3: TGCGCCAGCAGCGCTAGCGGGGGGGCCGGCACAGATACGCAGTATTTT.